This T cell receptor (beta chain) was observed in a study of beta chain features in type 1 diabetes (dated by TCRdb to the late 2010s). Regarding the complete study: Mean age, gender distribution, total cell number and subset yield did not differ between patients and healthy donors. Regulatory and stem cell-like memory subsets were isolated from only 8 patients and about eight healthy donors, whereas naive and central memory subsets came from all 28 donors. A total of about 110 million sorted cells were examined across all samples, and the number of cells per subset was strongly correlated with RNA yield. The study compared the TCRB repertoires of sorted circulating CD4+ T cell subsets in recently diagnosed type 1 diabetes patients with those in matched healthy donors. General conclusions and limits of the study: Because cDNA was sequenced instead of genomic DNA, activated cells with high expression could be over-represented, although the groups did not differ in activation or CD3 levels. At VDJ recombination sites, type 1 diabetes patients had fewer insertions and more deleted nucleotides, which implies abnormalities in thymic rearrangement. In all four CD4+ subsets, TCRB CDR3 length was moderately but significantly shorter in type 1 diabetes patients. Shorter templates might be favored by PCR, yet because patient and control samples were amplified and corrected together, any such skew would affect both groups equally. Naive, central memory and regulatory TCRB repertoires appeared more similar among patients than among healthy donors. Because the HLA sub-analyses included only small numbers of individuals, any influence of HLA type on TCRB rearrangement was left unresolved.

The entire isolated RNA was reverse transcribed using the High Capacity cDNA Reverse Transcription Kit, and thus expressed TCRB transcripts were sequenced. Deep immunoSEQ sequencing was applied to naive, central memory and regulatory T cell samples, giving an average of roughly 3.3 million total reads per sample. After sorted cells were lysed in RLT buffer, RNA was extracted with DNase-treated RNeasy Micro or Mini kits, with the choice depending on cell number. Each cell subset was processed separately to prevent cross-contamination, with patient and healthy donor samples processed together. Using the immunoSEQ multiplex PCR, TCRB sequences were amplified from cDNA into 87-bp fragments spanning the CDR3 region. Amplicons were sequenced on the Illumina HiSeq platform. As for the authors' bioinformatics: Synthetic template baselines were used to correct PCR bias computationally, reads within Hamming distance 2 were collapsed together, and singletons that could not be merged were discarded. Reads were aligned to IMGT to assign V, D and J genes, CDR3 length, and insertions or deletions at six rearrangement sites. Clonotype counts were normalized to sorted cell number within each subset before computing true diversity and Gini coefficients with the tcR R package. Repertoire sharing was quantified using the overlap coefficient calculated on TCRB nucleotide sequences. Entries here come from immuneACCESS through TCRdb and include only in-frame sequences with V and J called. Some clones fail to appear in such tables; in the studies checked, an unresolved V gene covers under half of the shortfall, and the cause of the remainder is unknown. Clone size and V and J calls were adopted from that table, with D and trimming inferred from the DNA. This sample is represented by 23,000 or so clones; around 63% of them were singletons. The leading ten clones occupy about 4% of the sample.

A single peripheral blood draw of approximately 110 mL on average was collected from each donor into heparinised tubes. A BD FACSAria II was used to sort naive, central memory, regulatory and stem cell-like memory CD4+ T cells with a panel that included CD45RO, CCR7, CD25, CD127, CD95 and CD27. A purity above 98% was achieved for all sorted populations. PBMCs were separated immediately by Lymphoprep density gradient centrifugation and were stained directly, without being cultured. To minimize batch effects, samples were stained and sorted in pairs, one healthy donor with one patient per experiment. Concerning this clone itself: Its antigen remains undetermined. Per-base qualities were not stored, and no clone one base away is much larger.

From its cysteine to its phenylalanine, the CDR3 spans 20 amino acids. Only the CDR3 part of the read is kept: 60 bases, read in frame from the first base. The CDR1 and CDR2 encoded by the germline V gene (reference sequence) are PRHDT and FYEKMQ. Compared with germline, V lacks 5 bases and J lacks 2 bases; bases without a gene match: 22. This chain joins TRBV13 to TRBJ2-5; TRBD2 lines up with 8 middle nucleotides. Sequencing was done on a sample of Tregs from blood. The sample's cell subset or site label, in plain terms: regulatory CD4+ T cells. The sequence was obtained from a young man with type 1 diabetes. The CDR3: CASSRYRRGHSGSRQETQYF. Read as DNA, the sequence is TGTGCCAGCAGCCGCTACCGGCGGGGGCACAGCGGGAGTCGTCAAGAGACCCAGTACTTC.